A single T cell receptor (beta chain) is shown here with its context. Sequenced by immunoSEQ multiplex PCR; TCRdb stores in-frame clones only, minus some. The sample has 150,000 to 200,000 clones, 78% seen once; the top ten hold 2.5% to 3%. V was clipped by 3 bases and J by 5 bases, with 7 bases between them. Per the germline V gene, CDR1 is SEHNR and CDR2 is FQNEAQ (reference sequence). The CDR3 is 12 amino acids. The data originate from a study of blood T cell repertoires in COVID-19. Source material: peripheral blood. The rearrangement links TRBV7-9 to TRBJ1-1; D unresolved. The sequence was collected from an elderly woman with active or convalescent COVID-19. The CDR3 region is CASSLFETEAFF. As DNA, the CDR3 is TGTGCCAGCAGCTTGTTCGAGACTGAAGCTTTCTTT.